This paragraph reports one T cell receptor beta chain. Germline-derived CDR1 and CDR2 are MDHEN and SYDVKM. V was cut by 3 bases and J by 5 bases, with 19 bases left in between. The CDR3 loop spans 16 amino acids. This entry belongs to a study of technical replicates of blood from a few donors. Clones were sequenced by immunoSEQ multiplex PCR, and TCRdb holds only the in-frame ones, with some missing. This sample has more than 65,000 clones, with around 97% found just once. The rearrangement joins TRBV28 to TRBJ2-5; D might be TRBD2 (5 bases). Material for sequencing was T cells isolated from PBMCs. This TCR came from a human donor in good health. CDR3: CASSLRAPHGIETQYF. The CDR3 region has the DNA TGTGCCAGCAGTTTGAGGGCCCCCCATGGTATCGAGACCCAGTACTTC.